This paragraph reports one T cell receptor beta chain. What it binds is not known. The data derive from a study of identical twins. The study's findings and limits: Out-of-frame alpha sequences common to twins exhibited a surplus of low generation probability. Among monozygotic twins, out-of-frame TCR alpha sharing exceeded what models predicted.

CDR3 size: 17 residues. V gave up 2 bases and J gave up 5 bases; unmatched junction bases: 12. The germline gives CDR1 MNHEY, CDR2 SMNVEV (reference sequence). Template switching added a universal primer site, and cDNA bore unique molecular identifiers. TCRdb itself ran the 5' RACE reads through MiXCR, one entry per CDR3 protein. The sample has a few hundred thousand distinct CDR3 sequences; around 18% are singletons. The sequenced material came from naive T cells sorted from blood. The TCR originated in a man between 50 and 59 years old in good health. V usage is TRBV27 and J usage is TRBJ2-7; 10 positions agree with TRBD2. CDR3 region: CASSLLSPSSGSNEQYF. For the CDR3, the DNA is TGTGCCAGCAGTTTACTCTCCCCCTCTAGCGGGAGTAACGAGCAGTACTTC.